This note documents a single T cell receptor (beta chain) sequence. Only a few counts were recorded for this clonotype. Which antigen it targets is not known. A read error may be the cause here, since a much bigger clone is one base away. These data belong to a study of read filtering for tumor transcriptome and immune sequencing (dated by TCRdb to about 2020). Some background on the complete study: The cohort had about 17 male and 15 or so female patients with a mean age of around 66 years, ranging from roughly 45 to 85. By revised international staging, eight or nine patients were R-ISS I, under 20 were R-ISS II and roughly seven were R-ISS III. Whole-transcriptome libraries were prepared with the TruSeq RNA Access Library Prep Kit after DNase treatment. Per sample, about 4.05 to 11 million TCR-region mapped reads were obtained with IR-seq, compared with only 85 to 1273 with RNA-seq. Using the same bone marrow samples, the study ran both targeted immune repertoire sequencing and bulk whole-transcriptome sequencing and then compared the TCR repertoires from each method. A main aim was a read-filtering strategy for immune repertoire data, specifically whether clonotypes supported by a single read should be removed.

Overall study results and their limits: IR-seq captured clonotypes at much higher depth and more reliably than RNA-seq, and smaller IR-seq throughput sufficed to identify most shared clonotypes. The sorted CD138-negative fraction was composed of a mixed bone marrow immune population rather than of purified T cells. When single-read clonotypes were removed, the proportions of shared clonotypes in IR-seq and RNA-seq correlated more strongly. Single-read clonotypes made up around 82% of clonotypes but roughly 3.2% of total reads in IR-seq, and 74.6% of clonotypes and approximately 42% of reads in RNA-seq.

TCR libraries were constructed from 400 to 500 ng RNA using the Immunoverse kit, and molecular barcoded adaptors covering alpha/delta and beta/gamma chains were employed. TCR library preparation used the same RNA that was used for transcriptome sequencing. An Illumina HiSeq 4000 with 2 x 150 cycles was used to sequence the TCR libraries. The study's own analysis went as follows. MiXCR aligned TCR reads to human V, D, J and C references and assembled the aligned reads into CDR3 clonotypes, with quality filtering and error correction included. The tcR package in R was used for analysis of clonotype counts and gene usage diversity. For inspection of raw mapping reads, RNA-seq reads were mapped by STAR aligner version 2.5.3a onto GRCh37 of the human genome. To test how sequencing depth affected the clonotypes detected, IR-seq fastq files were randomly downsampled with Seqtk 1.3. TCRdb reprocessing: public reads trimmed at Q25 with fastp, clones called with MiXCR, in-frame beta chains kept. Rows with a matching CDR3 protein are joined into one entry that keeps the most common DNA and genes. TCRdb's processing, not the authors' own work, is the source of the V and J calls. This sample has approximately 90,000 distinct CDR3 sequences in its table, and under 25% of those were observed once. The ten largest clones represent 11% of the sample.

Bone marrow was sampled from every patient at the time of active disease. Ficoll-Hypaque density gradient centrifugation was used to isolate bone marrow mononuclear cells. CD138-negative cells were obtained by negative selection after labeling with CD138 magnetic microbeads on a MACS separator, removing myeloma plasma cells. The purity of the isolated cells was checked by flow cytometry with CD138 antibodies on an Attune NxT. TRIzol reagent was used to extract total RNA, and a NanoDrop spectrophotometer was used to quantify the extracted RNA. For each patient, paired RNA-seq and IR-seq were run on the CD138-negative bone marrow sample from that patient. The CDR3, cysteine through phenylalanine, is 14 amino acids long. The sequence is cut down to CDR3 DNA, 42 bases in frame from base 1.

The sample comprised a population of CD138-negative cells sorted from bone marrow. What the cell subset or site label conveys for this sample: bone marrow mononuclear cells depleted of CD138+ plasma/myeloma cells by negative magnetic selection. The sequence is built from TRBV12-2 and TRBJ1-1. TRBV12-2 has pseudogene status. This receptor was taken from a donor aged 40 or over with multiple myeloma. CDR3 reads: CARRSQIKNTEAFF. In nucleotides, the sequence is TGTGCAAGACGCTCCCAGATAAAGAACACTGAAGCTTTCTTT.